The rows below give T cell receptor beta chains drawn from one sample of a study of blood T cell repertoires in COVID-19. Clones were sequenced by immunoSEQ multiplex PCR, and TCRdb holds only the in-frame ones, with some missing. The sample lists about 270,000 clones, 75% to 90% occurring once. Sequenced input: peripheral blood. All receptors come from a middle-aged man with acute or convalescent COVID-19. Each CDR3 is given with its conserved first and last residue. A D gene is named only where the DNA matches it firmly. The size field is filled for only some rows; it gives once, few, many or a size class.

d_gene: TRBD2; abundance: once; j_gene: TRBJ2-5; len: 18; v_gene: TRBV9; CDR3nt: TGTGCCAGCAGCGCGTCCGGGACTAGCGGGGGGCCCACAGAGACCCAGTACTTC; CDR3aa: CASSASGTSGGPTETQYF
d_gene: -; abundance: -; j_gene: TRBJ2-5; len: 16; v_gene: TRBV19; CDR3nt: TGTGCCAGTAGTATAGCTGGCAGGGGTAGCCAAGAGACCCAGTACTTC; CDR3aa: CASSIAGRGSQETQYF
d_gene: TRBD1; abundance: -; j_gene: TRBJ2-6; len: 16; v_gene: TRBV10-3; CDR3nt: TGTGCCAGCAGGACAGGGGGCGGCTTTGGGGCCAACGTCCTGACTTTC; CDR3aa: CASRTGGGFGANVLTF
d_gene: -; abundance: once; j_gene: TRBJ1-4; len: 16; v_gene: TRBV18; CDR3nt: TGTGCCAGCTCAGATCGCCTAGGGCAGGGTGCTGAAAAACTGTTTTTT; CDR3aa: CASSDRLGQGAEKLFF
d_gene: -; abundance: -; j_gene: TRBJ2-7; len: 14; v_gene: TRBV7-9; CDR3nt: TGTGCCAGCAGCTTTGCGGGGTCCCCCTACGAGCAGTACTTC; CDR3aa: CASSFAGSPYEQYF
d_gene: -; abundance: -; j_gene: TRBJ2-7; len: 16; v_gene: TRBV6-6; CDR3nt: TGTGCCAGCAGCGGACCCGGGACACGCTTCTCCTACGAGCAGTACTTC; CDR3aa: CASSGPGTRFSYEQYF
d_gene: -; abundance: -; j_gene: TRBJ1-2; len: 15; v_gene: TRBV16; CDR3nt: TGTGCCAGCAGCCAATTGTCAGGGGCGGGCGCTGGCTACACCTTC; CDR3aa: CASSQLSGAGAGYTF
d_gene: TRBD2; abundance: -; j_gene: TRBJ2-5; len: 12; v_gene: TRBV24-1; CDR3nt: TGTGCCACCCAGGGACTAGCAGAGACCCAGTACTTC; CDR3aa: CATQGLAETQYF
d_gene: -; abundance: -; j_gene: TRBJ2-1; len: 16; v_gene: TRBV19; CDR3nt: TGTGCCAGTAGTATCCACAGGGGGGGCTCCTACAATGAGCAGTTCTTC; CDR3aa: CASSIHRGGSYNEQFF
d_gene: TRBD2; abundance: -; j_gene: TRBJ2-7; len: 15; v_gene: TRBV27; CDR3nt: TGTGCCAGCAGTTTAAGGACTAGCGGGGGGTACGAGCAGTACTTC; CDR3aa: CASSLRTSGGYEQYF
d_gene: TRBD2; abundance: -; j_gene: TRBJ2-1; len: 14; v_gene: TRBV10-3; CDR3nt: TGTGCCATCAGAGTAGCGGGGGCGAACAATGAGCAGTTCTTC; CDR3aa: CAIRVAGANNEQFF
d_gene: TRBD2; abundance: -; j_gene: TRBJ2-1; len: 11; v_gene: TRBV6-5; CDR3nt: TGTGCCAGCCGGGGGGGGACTTCCTACTTCTTC; CDR3aa: CASRGGTSYFF
d_gene: -; abundance: -; j_gene: TRBJ1-3; len: 14; v_gene: TRBV30; CDR3nt: TGTGCCTGGAGTATGGGACTCCCTGGAAACACCATATATTTT; CDR3aa: CAWSMGLPGNTIYF
d_gene: TRBD1; abundance: -; j_gene: TRBJ1-5; len: 15; v_gene: TRBV7-9; CDR3nt: TGTGCCAGCAGCCGGACAGGCGATCGGGGGCAGCCCCAGCATTTT; CDR3aa: CASSRTGDRGQPQHF
d_gene: -; abundance: -; j_gene: TRBJ2-2; len: 13; v_gene: TRBV29-1; CDR3nt: TGCAGCGTTGTATTCGGTGACACCGGGGAGCTGTTTTTT; CDR3aa: CSVVFGDTGELFF
d_gene: TRBD2; abundance: -; j_gene: TRBJ2-7; len: 16; v_gene: TRBV7-9; CDR3nt: TGTGCCAGCAGCCCTAAGGGACTAGCGGATACCTACGAGCAGTACTTC; CDR3aa: CASSPKGLADTYEQYF
d_gene: -; abundance: -; j_gene: TRBJ2-7; len: 17; v_gene: TRBV21-1; CDR3nt: TGTGCCACCCCGCCTAGGGAGCCTCGGCACCTTACCTACGAGCAGTACTTC; CDR3aa: CATPPREPRHLTYEQYF
d_gene: -; abundance: -; j_gene: TRBJ1-1; len: 13; v_gene: TRBV10-3; CDR3nt: TGTGCCATCACACCAAGCATGAACACTGAAGCTTTCTTT; CDR3aa: CAITPSMNTEAFF
d_gene: -; abundance: -; j_gene: TRBJ1-3; len: 14; v_gene: TRBV5-6; CDR3nt: TGTGCCAGCAGCTCGTGGAGGGGAGGAAACACCATATATTTT; CDR3aa: CASSSWRGGNTIYF
d_gene: -; abundance: -; j_gene: TRBJ1-5; len: 16; v_gene: TRBV27; CDR3nt: TGTGCCAGCAGTTTAGGGCAGGGGAGAAGCAATCAGCCCCAGCATTTT; CDR3aa: CASSLGQGRSNQPQHF
d_gene: -; abundance: -; j_gene: TRBJ2-7; len: 15; v_gene: TRBV27; CDR3nt: TGTGCCAGCAGTTCCACAGGGACCCCTCCATACGAGCAGTACTTC; CDR3aa: CASSSTGTPPYEQYF
d_gene: TRBD1; abundance: -; j_gene: TRBJ1-5; len: 16; v_gene: TRBV5-1; CDR3nt: TGCGCCAGCAGCCCAGGACAGGGGGCCTTCAATCAGCCCCAGCATTTT; CDR3aa: CASSPGQGAFNQPQHF
d_gene: TRBD1; abundance: once; j_gene: TRBJ1-5; len: 14; v_gene: TRBV5-6; CDR3nt: TGTGCCAGCAGCCAGGGGGACAGGGGTGAATCCCAGCATTTT; CDR3aa: CASSQGDRGESQHF
d_gene: -; abundance: -; j_gene: TRBJ2-7; len: 14; v_gene: TRBV6-5; CDR3nt: TGTGCCAGCAGTACAGGCTCAAGCTCCTACGAGCAGTACTTC; CDR3aa: CASSTGSSSYEQYF
d_gene: -; abundance: -; j_gene: TRBJ1-6; len: 15; v_gene: TRBV27; CDR3nt: TGTGCCAGCAGTTGGGGGGGCAGGAGTAATTCACCCCTCCACTTT; CDR3aa: CASSWGGRSNSPLHF
d_gene: -; abundance: -; j_gene: TRBJ2-5; len: 16; v_gene: TRBV3-1/TRBV3-2; CDR3nt: TGTGCCAGCATCAAAGAGGGCCTCGGAAGCCAAGAGACCCAGTACTTC; CDR3aa: CASIKEGLGSQETQYF
d_gene: -; abundance: few; j_gene: TRBJ1-6; len: 15; v_gene: TRBV6-5; CDR3nt: TGTGCCAGCAGTTACTCGTTCCAGGGATTCTCACCCCTCCACTTT; CDR3aa: CASSYSFQGFSPLHF